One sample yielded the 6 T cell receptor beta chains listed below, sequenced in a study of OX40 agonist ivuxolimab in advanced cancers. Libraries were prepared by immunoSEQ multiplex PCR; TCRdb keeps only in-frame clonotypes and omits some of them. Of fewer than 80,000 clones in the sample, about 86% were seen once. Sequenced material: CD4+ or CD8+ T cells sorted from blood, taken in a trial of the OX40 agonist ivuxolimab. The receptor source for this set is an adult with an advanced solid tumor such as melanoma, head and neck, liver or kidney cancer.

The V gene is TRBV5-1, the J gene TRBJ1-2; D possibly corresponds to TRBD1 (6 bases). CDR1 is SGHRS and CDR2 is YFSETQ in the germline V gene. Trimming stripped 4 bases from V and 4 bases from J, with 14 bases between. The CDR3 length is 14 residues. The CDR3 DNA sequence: TGCGCCAGCAGCGCCGCGCTGGGGGCCTATGGCTACACCTTC. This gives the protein CASSAALGAYGYTF.

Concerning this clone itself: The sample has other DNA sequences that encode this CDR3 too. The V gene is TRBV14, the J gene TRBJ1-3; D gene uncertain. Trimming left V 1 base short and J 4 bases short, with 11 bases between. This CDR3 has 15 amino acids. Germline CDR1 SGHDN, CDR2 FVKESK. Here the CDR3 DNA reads TGTGCCAGCAGCCAAGTGCGAGGGTCGGGAAACACCATATATTTT. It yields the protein CASSQVRGSGNTIYF.

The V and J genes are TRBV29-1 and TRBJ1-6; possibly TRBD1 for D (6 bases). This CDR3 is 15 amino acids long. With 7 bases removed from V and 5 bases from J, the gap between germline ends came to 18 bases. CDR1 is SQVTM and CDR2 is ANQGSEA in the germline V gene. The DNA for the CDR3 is TGCAGCGCCCTGACAGGACAGCCCAATAATTCACCCCTCCACTTT. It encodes CSALTGQPNNSPLHF.

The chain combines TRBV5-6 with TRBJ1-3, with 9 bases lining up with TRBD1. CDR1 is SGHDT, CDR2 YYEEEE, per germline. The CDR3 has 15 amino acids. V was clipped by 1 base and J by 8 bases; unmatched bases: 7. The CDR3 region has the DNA TGTGCCAGCAGCTTGTGGACAGGGGCCAGCTACACCATATATTTT. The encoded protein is CASSLWTGASYTIYF.

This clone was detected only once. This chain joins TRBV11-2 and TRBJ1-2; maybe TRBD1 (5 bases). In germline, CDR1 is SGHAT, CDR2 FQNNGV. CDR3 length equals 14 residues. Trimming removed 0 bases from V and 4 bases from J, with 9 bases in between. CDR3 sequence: CASSLDVQVYGYTF. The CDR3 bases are TGTGCCAGCAGCTTAGATGTACAGGTCTATGGCTACACCTTC.

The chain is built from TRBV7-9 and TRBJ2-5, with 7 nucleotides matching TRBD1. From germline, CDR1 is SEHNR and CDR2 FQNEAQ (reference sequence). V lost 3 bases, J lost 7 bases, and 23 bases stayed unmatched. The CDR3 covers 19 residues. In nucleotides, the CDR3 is TGTGCCAGCAGCTTGGCCCTCTCCGACCCGCGGACAGGCCGGGCGACCCAGTACTTC. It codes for CASSLALSDPRTGRATQYF. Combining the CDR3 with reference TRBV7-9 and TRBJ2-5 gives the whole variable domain DTGVSQNPRHKITKRGQNVTFRCDPISEHNRLYWYRQTLGQGPEFLTYFQNEAQLEKSRLLSDRFSAERPKGSFSTLEIQRTEQGDSAMYLCASSLALSDPRTGRATQYFGPGTRLLVL.